This T cell receptor beta chain was documented in a study of long-term antiretroviral therapy in people with HIV. Points from the study as a whole: Pre-ART expanded clones dominated the repertoire at every time point.

The immunoSEQ assay was v3.0, run at survey level. Sequencing aimed at roughly 40,000-50,000 T-cell genomes per sample. Libraries were prepared by immunoSEQ multiplex PCR; TCRdb keeps only in-frame clonotypes and omits some of them. The sample holds roughly 21,000 clones, roughly 84% seen once. Of note for this clone: Its antigen is not known.

HIV-positive participants all received treatment in the United States. This receptor was taken from a man between 18 and 35 years old with HIV. The sequences come from unsorted PBMCs, collected 0.2 years before starting antiretroviral therapy.

DNA of the CDR3: TGTGCCAGCAGCTTAGGATCGAGGGAAGCAGATACGCAGTATTTT. It encodes CASSLGSREADTQYF. V usage is TRBV7-2 and J usage is TRBJ2-3; D perhaps matches TRBD2 (5 bases). V lost 1 base and J 4 bases, leaving 12 bases between the germline ends. The length of the CDR3 is 15 residues. Germline loops: CDR1 SGHTA, CDR2 FQGNSA.